This T cell receptor beta chain emerged from a study of Ad26.COV2.S vaccination and SARS-CoV-2 variants. The treatment denotes: some 20 received Ad26.COV2.S at low or high dose, single or two shots; roughly five received placebo; per-sample allocation not given. The study sampled participants on day 63 after the first vaccine or placebo injection. For this clone: Antigen: not known.

Whole-study findings and limits: Vaccinated individuals (as opposed to placebo recipients) had higher spike-specific TCR breadth.

Assay used: immunoSEQ multiplex PCR; TCRdb lists only in-frame clones, some missing. The profile shows 290,000 or so clones, more than 70% of them singletons. This TCR came from a person aged 18 to 59 who received the Ad26.COV2.S COVID-19 vaccine or a placebo. Sequencing was performed on peripheral blood, taken in a trial of Ad26.COV2.S vaccine versus placebo.

Here the CDR3 DNA reads TGCGCCAGCAGCTTGTTAGGGGCCTACGAGCAGTACTTC. It yields the protein CASSLLGAYEQYF. The chain has TRBV5-1 and TRBJ2-7; D is perhaps TRBD1 (5 bases). Per germline, CDR1 SGHRS and CDR2 YFSETQ. V lost 1 base and J 2 bases, leaving 7 bases between the germline ends. The CDR3 has 13 amino acids.